This paragraph covers one T cell receptor (beta chain) sequence. A few counts support this clonotype. What antigen it recognizes has not been identified. No clone much larger than this one lies a single base away; base qualities are absent. The source of the sample is a study of CD8+CD57+ T cells in acquired aplastic anemia (dated by TCRdb to 2016 to 2019). About the full investigation: A mean of around 3 ug of DNA, ranging from about 0.19 to 27.4 ug, was extracted from sorted CD4+ and CD8+ cells. CD8+CD57+ expansion was defined as frequency above the mean frequency observed in healthy subjects. Results the study describes overall, beyond this receptor: Roughly 29 CD8+ CDR3 sequences were found in both patients and controls but appeared to be highly expressed in patients and within the immunodominant clones of the patients. No significant difference in CD8+ Simpson's diversity was found between patients and healthy controls (P=0.060).

Flow cytometry had shown CD8+CD57+ cell expansion in the patients selected for sequencing. Every patient had a diagnosis of severe acquired aplastic anemia based on International Study of Aplastic Anemia and Agranulocytosis and Camitta criteria. Patients had received no therapy at the time of blood sampling. In the study, sorted CD4+ and CD8+ blood T cells from patients with severe aplastic anemia and from healthy subjects underwent deep sequencing of TCR repertoires. In the USA, patient enrollment took place under clinicaltrials.gov protocols 00001620, 01623167, 00001397, 00071045, 00081523 and 00961064. Ficoll-Paque density gradient centrifugation was used to isolate peripheral blood mononuclear cells. Before DNA was extracted, CD4+ and CD8+ T cells were sorted using either FACS or magnetic beads. CDR1 SGHRS and CDR2 YFSETQ are derived from the germline V gene. CDR3 length: 15 amino acids, cysteine to phenylalanine. Only the CDR3 region is kept as DNA, spanning 45 bases read in frame from base 1. Germline trimming: 4 bases from V, 0 bases from J; junction bases outside gene matches: 3.

Profiling of TCR beta VDJ combinations and CDR3 sequences used genomic DNA as the template. TCR repertoire sequencing was run on an Illumina HiSeq 2000. The source study handled its data this way. TRBV/TRBJ rearrangement plots, CDR3 size and DJ length profiles, and Simpson's diversity index were used to assess repertoires. Whichever DNA sequence was most abundant in the deep sequencing data was defined as the immunodominant clone. CDR3 amino acid sequences were checked for sharing across subjects and were also compared against the VDJdb database and published repertoires. TCRdb passed the public sequencing reads through fastp at Q25 and MiXCR, retaining productive beta sequences. One record per CDR3 amino acid sequence lists the most common genes and DNA. The authors' filters were not applied to this entry. The sample has some 150,000 distinct CDR3 sequences on record, about 54% of them singletons. Approximately 12% of the sample is in the top ten clones.

This chain joins TRBV5-1 to TRBJ2-3; TRBD1 matches 9 bases in the middle. This TCR was sampled from a human donor with aplastic anemia. Sequencing was carried out using sorted CD4+, CD8+, or CD8+CD57+ T cells (not recorded which) from PBMCs. The CDR3 corresponds to CASSQDRGSTDTQYF. The DNA sequence is given as TGCGCCAGCAGCCAGGACAGGGGCAGCACAGATACGCAGTATTTT.